Following are 17 T cell receptor beta chains from one sample sequenced in a study of blood T cell repertoires in COVID-19. Using immunoSEQ multiplex PCR, the repertoire was profiled, and TCRdb retains in-frame clones only, with some absent. The data show over 150,000 clones, around nine tenths seen once. The sequenced sample consisted of peripheral blood. All receptors derive from a man in his sixties with COVID-19, enrolled during active disease.

This rearrangement joins TRBV9 to TRBJ2-1; 7 bases match TRBD2. This CDR3 spans 15 amino acids. From germline, CDR1 is SGDLS and CDR2 YYNGEE. J was trimmed by 1 base and V by 7 bases; bases with no gene match: 8. CDR3 coding DNA: TGTGCCAGCGCGCCGACTAGCCTGTCCTACAATGAGCAGTTCTTC. It codes for CASAPTSLSYNEQFF.

In this sample, this clone turned up a few times. This sequence joins TRBV5-4 and TRBJ2-3, with TRBD2 matching over 8 bases. This CDR3 is built from 18 residues. The J segment lost 2 bases and the V segment lost 1 base, leaving 12 bases of the junction unmatched. Per germline, CDR1 SGHNT and CDR2 YYREEE (reference sequence). CDR3 region: CASSLRRPSGSSTDTQYF. CDR3 DNA: TGTGCCAGCAGCTTGCGGCGGCCTAGCGGGTCTTCCACAGATACGCAGTATTTT.

The V call is TRBV5-1, the J call TRBJ2-7; D gene ambiguous. The V and J ends lost 0 bases and 5 bases respectively, with 18 bases between them. Germline CDR1 reads SGHRS; CDR2 reads YFSETQ. CDR3 size: 16 residues. This chain's CDR3 is CASSLAGLTGRHEQYF. CDR3 coding DNA: TGCGCCAGCAGCTTGGCCGGCCTAACGGGTCGACACGAGCAGTACTTC.

In DNA, the CDR3 is TGTGCCAGCAGGGATACAGGGACTAATGAAAAACTGTTTTTT. It is translated as CASRDTGTNEKLFF. The chain links TRBV28 to TRBJ1-4; tentative D call: TRBD1 (6 bases). The CDR3 extends over 14 amino acids. CDR1 MDHEN and CDR2 SYDVKM come from the germline V gene. With 6 bases removed from V and 2 bases from J, the gap between germline ends came to 10 bases.

This sequence joins TRBV7-8 and TRBJ2-1; maybe TRBD2 (5 bases). There are 14 residues in the CDR3. Trimming pared 5 bases from V and 6 bases from J, leaving 14 bases between. Germline V gives CDR1 SGHVS, CDR2 FQNEAQ. CDR3 loop: CASSPDSTANEQFF. CDR3 nucleotides: TGTGCCAGCAGCCCGGACTCTACAGCCAATGAGCAGTTCTTC.

CDR3 sequence (DNA): TGTGCCAGCAGCTTAGTATTAGCGGGAGGTGGAGATACGCAGTATTTT. It is translated as CASSLVLAGGGDTQYF. V usage is TRBV7-9 and J usage is TRBJ2-3; TRBD2 agrees at 10 bases. The CDR3 sequence is 16 residues long. V trimming: 1 base; J trimming: 5 bases; junction bases outside the gene matches: 6. Per germline, CDR1 SEHNR and CDR2 FQNEAQ (reference sequence).

This chain connects TRBV7-2 to TRBJ1-2; tentatively, D is TRBD1 (6 bases). Germline CDR1 SGHTA, CDR2 FQGNSA. V was cut by 3 bases and J by 0 bases, with 11 bases left in between. The CDR3 has 15 amino acids. CDR3 DNA: TGTGCCAGCAGCTTGCCAACAGGGACTAACTATGGCTACACCTTC. This translates into CASSLPTGTNYGYTF.

V usage is TRBV7-9 and J usage is TRBJ1-2; 8 bases fit TRBD1. Germline values: CDR1 SEHNR, CDR2 FQNEAQ (reference sequence). The CDR3 contains 14 residues. The V gene end was trimmed by 6 bases and the J gene end by 4 bases; junction bases not matched to a gene: 7. CDR3 amino acids: CASSHGQGTYGYTF. In DNA, the CDR3 is TGTGCCAGCAGTCACGGACAGGGTACCTATGGCTACACCTTC.

This chain joins TRBV5-4 and TRBJ2-1, with 7 bases aligning to TRBD1. Germline V gene sequence: CDR1 SGHNT, CDR2 YYREEE (reference sequence). The length of the CDR3 is 13 residues. Trimming at V came to 0 bases and at J to 6 bases, leaving 0 bases not matched to a gene. CDR3 sequence reads: CASSLDRGNEQFF. Here the CDR3 DNA reads TGTGCCAGCAGCTTGGACAGGGGCAATGAGCAGTTCTTC.

The chain carries TRBV7-3 and TRBJ2-5; TRBD1 is a possible D gene (6 bases). CDR3 length: 13 amino acids. V shed 5 bases and J shed 1 base, with 8 bases lying between them. Germline CDR1 reads SGHTA; CDR2 reads FQGTGA. CDR3 residues: CASSMDSQETQYF. DNA of the CDR3: TGTGCCAGCAGCATGGACAGCCAAGAGACCCAGTACTTC.

This rearrangement joins TRBV6-1 to TRBJ2-7, with a possible D match to TRBD1 (5 bases). V gave up 3 bases and J gave up 2 bases, with 14 bases separating them. The germline V gene encodes CDR1 MNHNS and CDR2 SASEGT. This CDR3 has 15 residues. This chain's CDR3 is CASSDHGRATYEQYF. The CDR3 nucleotides read TGTGCCAGCAGTGATCACGGCAGGGCAACCTACGAGCAGTACTTC.

The V gene is TRBV20-1, the J gene TRBJ1-2; the D is unclear. Looked up from germline, CDR1 is DFQATT and CDR2 is SNEGSKA (reference sequence). Trimming cost V 3 bases and J 7 bases, with 12 bases left between them. The CDR3 extends over 12 amino acids. The CDR3 region has the DNA TGCAGTGCTAGTTACCGGGGAGGTGGCTACACCTTC. Encoded protein: CSASYRGGGYTF.

The chain recombines TRBV7-3 with TRBJ2-2; 8 positions agree with TRBD1. The germline V gene has CDR1 SGHTA and CDR2 FQGTGA. This CDR3 has 15 residues. Trimming cost V 2 bases and J 5 bases; bases outside gene matches: 4. The CDR3 coding sequence is TGTGCCAGCAGCTTACGACAGGGGCAAACCGGGGAGCTGTTTTTT. This sequence encodes CASSLRQGQTGELFF.

This clone appeared once. This rearrangement joins TRBV6-2 or TRBV6-3 to TRBJ1-5; D not resolved. This CDR3 contains 14 residues. V was pared by 2 bases and J by 1 base, with 6 bases between. Germline V lookup: CDR1 MNHEY, CDR2 SVGEGT. The CDR3 DNA sequence: TGTGCCAGCAGTTACGAGGGAAGCAATCAGCCCCAGCATTTT. Protein sequence: CASSYEGSNQPQHF.

The gene calls are TRBV7-2 and TRBJ2-3; D is possibly TRBD2 (5 bases). CDR3 size: 15 residues. The ends were cut back, 5 bases at V and 2 bases at J, with 14 bases in the middle. Per germline, CDR1 SGHTA and CDR2 FQGNSA. DNA of the CDR3: TGTGCCAGCAGCCCTAATTTAGCGTCCACAGATACGCAGTATTTT. This codes for CASSPNLASTDTQYF.

The CDR3 sequence is CASSFGGAYNEQFF. CDR3 DNA sequence: TGCGCCAGCAGCTTCGGGGGGGCCTACAATGAGCAGTTCTTC. V is TRBV5-1 and J is TRBJ2-1, with 8 bases lining up with TRBD2. Losses at the gene ends were 2 bases for V and 2 bases for J; bases not matched to a gene: 0. CDR1 is SGHRS and CDR2 is YFSETQ in the germline V gene. The CDR3 length is 14 residues.

The chain carries TRBV9 and TRBJ1-6; 9 nucleotides line up with TRBD1. CDR3 length: 15 amino acids. Trimming removed 2 bases from V and 7 bases from J; junction bases left unmatched: 4. CDR1 and CDR2 (germline): SGDLS, YYNGEE. The CDR3 region has the DNA TGTGCCAGCAGCGTGGGGGACAGGGTCAATTCACCCCTCCACTTT. Amino acid sequence: CASSVGDRVNSPLHF.